The present TCR beta chain was sequenced within a study of T-cell reconstitution after alpha-beta-depleted transplantation in children. A library of TCRbeta sequences, prepared with unique molecular identifiers, was generated. TCRdb used MiXCR to reprocess the PCR reads, holding one entry per CDR3 protein. The data contain some 200,000 distinct CDR3 sequences, roughly 9.1% of them singletons. Findings of the study overall: There were reportedly several hundred expanded graft clones from which alpha-beta T cells came about two months after transplant. Most T-cell counts and diversity one year after the transplant came from T cells that were newly produced. Diversity of TCRbeta at day 60 was high in some patients, arising from surviving recipient T cells and thymic progenitors.

For this clonotype: Its antigen remains unidentified.

Germline CDR1 SQVTM, CDR2 ANQGSEA. Trimming stripped 3 bases from V and 2 bases from J, with 11 bases between. The CDR3 sequence is 13 residues long. The receptor was derived from a male patient aged 2 to 9 who had a stem cell transplant for acute myeloid leukemia, so the T cells may come from the graft donor. Sequencing used PBMCs, mostly from graft donor cells, obtained 360 days after TCRalphabeta/CD19-depleted stem cell transplant. The chain couples TRBV29-1 to TRBJ2-7, with a tentative D call TRBD1 (5 bases). DNA of the CDR3: TGCAGCGTTGAGGTGGCAGGGACCTACGAGCAGTACGTC. Its translation is CSVEVAGTYEQYV.